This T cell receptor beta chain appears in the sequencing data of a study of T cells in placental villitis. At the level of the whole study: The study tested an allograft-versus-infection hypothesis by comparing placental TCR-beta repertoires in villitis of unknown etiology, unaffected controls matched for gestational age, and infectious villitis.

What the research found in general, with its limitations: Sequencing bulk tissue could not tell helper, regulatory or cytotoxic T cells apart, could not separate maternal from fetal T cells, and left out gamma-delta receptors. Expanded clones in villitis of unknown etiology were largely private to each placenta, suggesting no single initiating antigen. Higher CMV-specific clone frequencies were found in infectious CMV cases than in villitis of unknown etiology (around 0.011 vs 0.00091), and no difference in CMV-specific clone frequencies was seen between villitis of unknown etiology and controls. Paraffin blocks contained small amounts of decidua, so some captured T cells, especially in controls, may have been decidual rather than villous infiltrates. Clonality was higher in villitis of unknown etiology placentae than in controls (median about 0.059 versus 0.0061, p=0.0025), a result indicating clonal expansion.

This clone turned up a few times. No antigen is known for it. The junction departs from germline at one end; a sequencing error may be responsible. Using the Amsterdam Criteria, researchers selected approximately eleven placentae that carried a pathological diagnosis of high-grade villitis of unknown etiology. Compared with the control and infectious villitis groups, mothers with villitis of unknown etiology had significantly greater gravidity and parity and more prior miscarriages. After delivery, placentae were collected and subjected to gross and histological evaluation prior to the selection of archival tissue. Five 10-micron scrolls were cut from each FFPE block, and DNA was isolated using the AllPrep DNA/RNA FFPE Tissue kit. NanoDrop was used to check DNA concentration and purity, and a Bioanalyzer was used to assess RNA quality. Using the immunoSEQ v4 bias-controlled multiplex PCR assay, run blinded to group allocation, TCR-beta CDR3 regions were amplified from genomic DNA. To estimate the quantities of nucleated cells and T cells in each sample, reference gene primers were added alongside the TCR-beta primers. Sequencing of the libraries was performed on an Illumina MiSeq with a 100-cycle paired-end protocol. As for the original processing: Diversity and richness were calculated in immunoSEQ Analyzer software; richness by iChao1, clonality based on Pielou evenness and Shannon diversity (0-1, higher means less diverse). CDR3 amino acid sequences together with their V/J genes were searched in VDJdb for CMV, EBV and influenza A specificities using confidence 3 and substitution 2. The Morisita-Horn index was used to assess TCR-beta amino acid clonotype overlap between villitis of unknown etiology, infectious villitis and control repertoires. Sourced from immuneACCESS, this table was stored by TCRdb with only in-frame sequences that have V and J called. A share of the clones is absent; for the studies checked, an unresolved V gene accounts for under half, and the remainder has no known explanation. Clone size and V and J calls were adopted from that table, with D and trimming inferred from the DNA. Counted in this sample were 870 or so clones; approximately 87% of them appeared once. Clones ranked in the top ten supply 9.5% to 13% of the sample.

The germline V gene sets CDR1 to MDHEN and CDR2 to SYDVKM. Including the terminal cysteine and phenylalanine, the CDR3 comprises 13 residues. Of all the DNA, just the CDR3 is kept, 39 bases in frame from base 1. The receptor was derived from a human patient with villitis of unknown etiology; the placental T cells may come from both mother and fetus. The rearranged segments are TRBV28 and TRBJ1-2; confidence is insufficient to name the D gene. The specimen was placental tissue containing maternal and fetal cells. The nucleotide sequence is TGTGCCAGCACTTTACAGTTCATTGAGGGCTACACCTTC. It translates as CASTLQFIEGYTF.